Listed below are T cell receptor beta chains from one sample, sequenced in a study of shared clonotypes between healthy human individuals. Assay: immunoSEQ multiplex PCR; the TCRdb copy retains only in-frame clones and omits some. The sample carries 2 million to 2.5 million clones, over 85% recorded once. Sequenced sample: naive CD4+ T cells from PBMCs. All receptors derive from a man aged 18 to 29 in good health. Some clones in this sample may be carry-over from other donors' samples. The CDR3 runs from the conserved cysteine through the conserved F or W. D genes are given only for firm matches. Only some rows state a clone size, as once, few, many or a class for expanded clones.

v_call,d_call,clone_size,j_call,cdr3_aa,cdr3_nt
TRBV5-1,TRBD2,-,TRBJ2-5,CASSLELLAGTETQYF,TGCGCCAGCAGCTTGGAGTTGCTAGCGGGAACTGAGACCCAGTACTTC
TRBV7-9,-,-,TRBJ1-6,CASSLYAVGGDSPLHF,TGTGCCAGCAGCTTATATGCCGTGGGTGGTGATTCACCCCTCCACTTT
TRBV9,-,-,TRBJ1-5,CASSVGNTDSLGPQHF,TGTGCCAGCAGCGTCGGAAATACCGATTCACTGGGGCCCCAGCATTTT
TRBV5-1,-,-,TRBJ2-6,CASSSLSSGANVLTF,TGCGCCAGCAGCTCTCTGAGCTCTGGGGCCAACGTCCTGACTTTC
TRBV5-1,TRBD1,-,TRBJ2-7,CASYPDRVTTYEQYF,TGCGCCAGCTACCCAGACAGGGTGACGACCTACGAGCAGTACTTC
TRBV18,TRBD2,-,TRBJ2-1,CASSPSGRASGYNEQFF,TGTGCCAGCTCACCGTCAGGGCGGGCTAGCGGCTACAATGAGCAGTTCTTC
TRBV12-5,-,-,TRBJ2-1,CASANLANLKPNEQFF,TGTGCTAGTGCCAACCTTGCGAACTTAAAACCCAATGAGCAGTTCTTC
TRBV7-3,-,-,TRBJ2-7,CASSLQVAGSYEQYF,TGTGCCAGCAGCTTACAAGTTGCCGGCTCCTACGAGCAGTACTTC
TRBV6-6,TRBD2,-,TRBJ2-1,CATAGVRASYNEQFF,TGTGCCACCGCGGGGGTCAGGGCGTCCTACAATGAGCAGTTCTTC
TRBV27,-,-,TRBJ1-2,CASRSYSGGADYTF,TGTGCCAGCAGGTCGTACAGTGGGGGGGCCGACTACACCTTC
TRBV18,TRBD1,-,TRBJ2-1,CASSSLTGAYSYNEQFF,TGTGCCAGCTCATCTTTGACAGGGGCTTACTCCTACAATGAGCAGTTCTTC
TRBV7-9,-,-,TRBJ2-7,CASSLVTYEQYF,TGTGCCAGCAGCCTCGTCACCTACGAGCAGTACTTC
TRBV5-1,-,-,TRBJ1-4,CASSLFSRWGEKLFF,TGCGCCAGCAGCTTGTTTTCCAGGTGGGGCGAAAAACTGTTTTTT
TRBV7-3,TRBD2,-,TRBJ2-1,CASSSLGLADNEQFF,TGTGCCAGCAGCTCCCTGGGACTAGCTGACAATGAGCAGTTCTTC
TRBV6-1,-,-,TRBJ1-3,CASIVLAGNTIYF,TGTGCCAGCATAGTCTTAGCTGGAAACACCATATATTTT
TRBV30,TRBD1,-,TRBJ1-1,CAWSSGQGQVAAFF,TGTGCCTGGAGTAGTGGACAGGGGCAGGTAGCAGCTTTCTTT
TRBV6-1,-,-,TRBJ2-7,CASSEVGYEQYF,TGTGCCAGCAGTGAAGTAGGGTACGAGCAGTACTTC
TRBV4-3,-,-,TRBJ1-3,CASSQAEGPLNTIYF,TGCGCCAGCAGCCAAGCTGAAGGGCCCCTAAACACCATATATTTT
TRBV25-1,-,-,TRBJ2-2,CASRLQGNTGELFF,TGTGCCAGCAGGTTACAGGGGAACACCGGGGAGCTGTTTTTT
TRBV10-3,-,-,TRBJ2-5,CAIRRMGGEEAQYF,TGTGCCATCAGGCGGATGGGCGGAGAAGAGGCCCAGTACTTC
TRBV9,-,-,TRBJ1-1,CASSSEEGRNTEAFF,TGTGCCAGCAGCTCAGAGGAGGGAAGGAACACTGAAGCTTTCTTT
TRBV28,-,-,TRBJ1-2,CASSRNLGGGGYTF,TGTGCCAGCAGTCGGAATCTAGGGGGAGGTGGCTACACCTTC
TRBV30,TRBD2,-,TRBJ2-3,CAWSVLAGGSDTQYF,TGTGCCTGGAGTGTTTTGGCGGGAGGCTCTGATACGCAGTATTTT
TRBV28,TRBD2,-,TRBJ2-2,CASSFLGLAANTGELFF,TGTGCCAGCAGTTTTCTCGGACTAGCGGCGAACACCGGGGAGCTGTTTTTT
TRBV19,-,-,TRBJ1-1,CASSIGTEAFF,TGTGCCAGTAGTATAGGCACTGAAGCTTTCTTT
TRBV4-2,-,once,TRBJ2-2,CASSRRTGETGELFF,TGTGCCAGCAGCCGCCGAACAGGAGAAACCGGGGAGCTGTTTTTT
TRBV28,TRBD1,-,TRBJ2-5,CASTPMEWDRSQETQYF,TGTGCCAGCACTCCTATGGAATGGGACAGGAGCCAAGAGACCCAGTACTTC
TRBV7-9,-,-,TRBJ2-1,CASSPAPRGVVGSYNEQFF,TGTGCCAGCAGCCCAGCACCTAGAGGAGTGGTGGGCTCGTACAATGAGCAGTTCTTC
TRBV11-1,TRBD1,-,TRBJ1-2,CASSGNRGMVNGYTF,TGTGCCAGCAGCGGAAACAGGGGAATGGTTAATGGCTACACCTTC
TRBV29-1,-,-,TRBJ1-1,CSVVRQAYTEAFF,TGCAGCGTTGTGAGACAGGCTTACACTGAAGCTTTCTTT
TRBV27,-,-,TRBJ2-1,CASRRSSYNEQFF,TGTGCCAGCCGCAGGAGCTCCTACAATGAGCAGTTCTTC
TRBV7-2,TRBD2,-,TRBJ2-1,CASSWGLAVYNEQFF,TGTGCCAGCAGCTGGGGACTAGCGGTATACAATGAGCAGTTCTTC
TRBV5-1,TRBD1,-,TRBJ1-4,CASSGTGGEKLFF,TGCGCCAGCAGTGGGACAGGGGGTGAAAAACTGTTTTTT
TRBV6-1,-,-,TRBJ1-1,CASSADPSMNTEAFF,TGTGCCAGCAGTGCGGACCCCTCTATGAACACTGAAGCTTTCTTT
TRBV7-9,-,-,TRBJ1-6,CASSRDNSPLHF,TGTGCCAGCAGCAGGGATAATTCACCCCTCCACTTT
TRBV7-3,-,-,TRBJ2-3,CASSLIPLGGGTDTQYF,TGTGCCAGCAGCTTAATCCCCCTAGGGGGAGGTACAGATACGCAGTATTTT
TRBV7-9,-,-,TRBJ2-3,CASSPTPQGGSSSTQYF,TGTGCCAGCAGCCCCACTCCCCAGGGAGGTTCTTCCTCTACGCAGTATTTT
TRBV7-3,-,-,TRBJ2-5,CASSLLARDGTQYF,TGTGCCAGCAGCTTACTAGCCCGTGACGGGACCCAGTACTTC
TRBV28,TRBD1,-,TRBJ2-1,CASSLDFGTGSIAEQFF,TGTGCCAGCAGTTTGGACTTCGGGACAGGGAGTATTGCTGAGCAGTTCTTC
TRBV5-4,TRBD2,-,TRBJ2-2,CASSFGLAGAGELFF,TGTGCCAGCAGTTTTGGACTAGCGGGGGCCGGGGAGCTGTTTTTT
TRBV10-2,TRBD1,-,TRBJ1-4,CASKGQGAGEKLFF,TGCGCCAGCAAGGGACAGGGGGCTGGTGAAAAACTGTTTTTT
TRBV7-9,-,few,TRBJ2-1,CASSLGSSYNEQFF,TGTGCCAGCAGCTTAGGGAGCTCCTACAATGAGCAGTTCTTC
TRBV5-3,-,-,TRBJ2-7,CARSGIAGWEQYF,TGTGCCAGAAGTGGCATCGCGGGGTGGGAGCAGTACTTC
TRBV5-1,-,once,TRBJ1-2,CASSLESSYGYTF,TGCGCCAGCAGCTTGGAAAGCAGCTATGGCTACACCTTC
TRBV7-8,-,-,TRBJ1-4,CASKRQPNEKLFF,TGTGCCAGTAAACGACAGCCTAATGAAAAACTGTTTTTT
TRBV7-3,-,-,TRBJ2-5,CASSLTRQETQYF,TGTGCCAGCAGCTTAACTAGGCAAGAGACCCAGTACTTC
TRBV15,TRBD1,-,TRBJ2-7,CATSRGRDRREYEQYF,TGTGCCACCAGCAGAGGCAGGGACAGGCGGGAATACGAGCAGTACTTC
TRBV7-2,TRBD1,-,TRBJ2-7,CASSRGGQGAYEQYF,TGTGCCAGCAGCCGGGGAGGACAGGGAGCCTACGAGCAGTACTTC
TRBV29-1,-,-,TRBJ2-6,CSVESSGANVLTF,TGCAGCGTTGAGAGCTCTGGGGCCAACGTCCTGACTTTC
TRBV5-1,TRBD2,-,TRBJ2-1,CASMAGGVEHNEQFF,TGCGCCAGCATGGCGGGAGGGGTCGAACACAATGAGCAGTTCTTC
TRBV19,-,-,TRBJ1-1,CASSIAPTTEAFF,TGTGCCAGTAGTATAGCCCCGACCACTGAAGCTTTCTTT
TRBV2,TRBD1,-,TRBJ2-1,CASKTGSHEQFF,TGTGCCAGCAAGACAGGGTCGCATGAGCAGTTCTTC
TRBV6-1,TRBD1,-,TRBJ1-1,CASMRDRANTEAFF,TGTGCCAGCATGAGGGACAGGGCGAACACTGAAGCTTTCTTT
TRBV6-5,-,-,TRBJ2-3,CASRGWDTQYF,TGTGCCAGCAGGGGATGGGATACGCAGTATTTT
TRBV4-3,TRBD1,-,TRBJ1-4,CASSRYRGPGSNEKLFF,TGCGCCAGCAGCCGATACAGGGGTCCTGGGTCTAATGAAAAACTGTTTTTT
TRBV5-1,-,-,TRBJ1-2,CASSRDTIDGYTF,TGCGCCAGCAGCAGGGACACCATAGATGGCTACACCTTC